The present T cell receptor (beta chain) was sequenced within a study of T-cell reconstitution after alpha-beta-depleted transplantation in children. Study conclusions and caveats: The main origin of T-cell counts and diversity one year after transplant was newly produced T cells.

The length of the CDR3 is 15 residues. Germline CDR1 reads ENHRY; CDR2 reads SYGVKD. With 2 bases clipped from V and 1 base from J, the junction kept 3 bases outside the gene matches. This clonotype showed up just a few times. The antigen remains unidentified. Molecular barcoding with unique molecular identifiers was used for the TCRbeta library. TCRdb re-called the PCR reads with MiXCR, one entry per CDR3 protein. The table has 750,000 to 950,000 distinct CDR3 sequences, 16% seen once. The sequencing here drew on PBMCs, mostly from graft donor cells, taken 360 days after TCRalphabeta/CD19-depleted stem cell transplant. The chain recombines TRBV10-3 with TRBJ2-5; 8 bases fit TRBD2. The receptor's source is a male patient aged 10-17 years who had a stem cell transplant for acute lymphoblastic leukemia, so the T cells may come from the graft donor. The CDR3 loop reads CAISERGGFQETQYF. The CDR3 DNA reads as TGTGCCATCAGTGAGCGGGGGGGGTTCCAAGAGACCCAGTACTTC.